Presented here are 20 T cell receptor beta chains from one specimen sequenced in a study of blood T cell repertoires in COVID-19. Libraries were prepared by immunoSEQ multiplex PCR; TCRdb keeps only in-frame clonotypes and omits some of them. The sample lists about 250,000 clones, about four fifths seen once, with approximately 4.8% in the top ten. Sequencing was carried out using peripheral blood. The source of these receptors is a man aged 45 to 65 with active or convalescent COVID-19.

The gene calls are TRBV9 and TRBJ2-1; TRBD1 matches at 8 bases. J gave up 0 bases and V 2 bases, and 4 bases lay outside the gene matches. Per the germline V gene, CDR1 is SGDLS and CDR2 is YYNGEE. This CDR3 is 16 amino acids long. The CDR3: CASSVDRGYSYNEQFF. CDR3 sequence (DNA): TGTGCCAGCAGCGTCGACAGGGGATACTCCTACAATGAGCAGTTCTTC.

Here the CDR3 DNA reads TGTGCCATCGGGAGGGATAGACAGGGGGCTGAACCCCTCCACTTT. Amino acids: CAIGRDRQGAEPLHF. This chain connects TRBV10-3 to TRBJ1-6; 10 nucleotides line up with TRBD1. The germline CDR1 and CDR2 sequences are ENHRY and SYGVKD. V dropped 8 bases and J dropped 12; count of bases not matched to a gene: 13. The CDR3 covers 15 residues.

The chain joins TRBV4-2 to TRBJ1-3, with D perhaps matching TRBD1 (5 bases). V was clipped by 0 bases and J by 0 bases, with 12 bases between them. CDR3 length equals 17 residues. Germline V gene lookup returns CDR1 LGHNA and CDR2 YNFKEQ. The CDR3: CASSQDQQATSGNTIYF. CDR3 nucleotides: TGTGCCAGCAGCCAAGATCAACAGGCCACCTCTGGAAACACCATATATTTT.

The V call is TRBV5-4, the J call TRBJ2-2, with 8 bases aligning to TRBD1. Looked up from germline, CDR1 is SGHNT and CDR2 is YYREEE (reference sequence). CDR3 length: 16 residues. V lost 4 bases and J lost 3; bases outside the gene matches: 8. CDR3 in amino acids: CASSPTRQGYTGELFF. CDR3 bases: TGTGCCAGCAGCCCGACCAGACAGGGGTACACCGGGGAGCTGTTTTTT.

CDR3 DNA sequence: TGTGCCAGCACCAAAAGCCCGGGACAGGGTCATGGCTACACCTTC. Protein product: CASTKSPGQGHGYTF. V usage is TRBV9 and J usage is TRBJ1-2; 9 bases agree with TRBD1. Germline V CDR1 and CDR2: SGDLS, YYNGEE. The CDR3 consists of 15 residues. Losses at the gene ends were 6 bases for V and 6 bases for J; bases not matched to a gene: 12.

The chain has TRBV19 and TRBJ1-5; D is unclear. CDR1 is LNHDA and CDR2 is SQIVND in the germline V gene (reference sequence). V was clipped by 3 bases and J by 3 bases, with 12 bases between them. The CDR3 is 15 amino acids. CDR3 coding DNA: TGTGCCAGTAGTATCCCCCGAGCCTTCAATCAGCCCCAGCATTTT. Translation: CASSIPRAFNQPQHF.

In regard to this clone: Compared with germline, one end of the junction differs, possibly owing to a read error. The chain recombines TRBV18 with TRBJ1-1, with D possibly matching TRBD1 (5 bases). This CDR3 region has 14 residues. Per the germline V gene, CDR1 is KGHSH and CDR2 is LQKENI. The CDR3 sequence: CASSPLGVKTEAFF. CDR3 bases: TGTGCCAGCTCACCGCTAGGGGTGAAGACTGAAGCTTTCTTT.

V usage is TRBV2 and J usage is TRBJ1-2; D is unclear. Germline values: CDR1 SNHLY, CDR2 FYNNEI. CDR3 length: 13 amino acids. The ends were cut back, 6 bases at V and 7 bases at J, with 15 bases in the middle. CDR3 protein: CASRVGLLLGYTF. CDR3 in DNA: TGTGCCAGCAGGGTTGGACTCCTACTTGGCTACACCTTC.

This chain links TRBV4-1 with TRBJ1-4; D not certain. The CDR3 is made up of 16 amino acids. The V end was cut by 4 bases, the J end by 3 bases, with 15 bases between. From germline, CDR1 is MGHRA and CDR2 YSYEKL. CDR3 bases: TGCGCCAGCAGCCTACTTGGGGTGGAGGCTAATGAAAAACTGTTTTTT. This encodes CASSLLGVEANEKLFF.

This chain connects TRBV29-1 to TRBJ1-1; 8 nucleotides line up with TRBD1. The ends lost 7 bases at V and 3 bases at J; junction bases unmatched: 13. CDR1 and CDR2 from the germline V gene are SQVTM and ANQGSEA. The CDR3 covers 15 residues. In nucleotides, the CDR3 is TGCAGCGCCTTACCCGGGACAGGCAAACACACTGAAGCTTTCTTT. Protein sequence: CSALPGTGKHTEAFF. Full variable domain (outside the CDR3, taken from reference TRBV29-1 and TRBJ1-1): SAVISQKPSRDICQRGTSLTIQCQVDSQVTMMFWYRQQPGQSLTLIATANQGSEATYESGFVIDKFPISRPNLTFSTLTVSNMSPEDSSIYLCSALPGTGKHTEAFFGQGTRLTVV.

The chain recombines TRBV14 with TRBJ1-3; D not resolved. The CDR3 is made up of 17 amino acids. V lost 0 bases, J lost 0 bases, and 12 bases lay in between. Per the germline V gene, CDR1 is SGHDN and CDR2 is FVKESK. CDR3 sequence reads: CASSQDPRQLSGNTIYF. As DNA, the CDR3 is TGTGCCAGCAGCCAAGATCCGCGGCAGCTCTCTGGAAACACCATATATTTT.

V usage is TRBV4-2 and J usage is TRBJ2-2; 8 nucleotides match TRBD2. With V trimmed by 1 base and J by 4 bases, 5 bases remained unmatched. The CDR3 runs to 16 residues. Germline V gene data show CDR1 as LGHNA and CDR2 as YNFKEQ. This CDR3 reads CASSQAGGQGTGELFF. Written as DNA, the CDR3 is TGTGCCAGCAGCCAAGCGGGGGGGCAGGGCACCGGGGAGCTGTTTTTT.

This chain joins TRBV30 and TRBJ1-6; possibly TRBD1 for D (6 bases). Germline assignment: CDR1 GTSNPN and CDR2 SVGIG (reference sequence). V was shortened by 0 bases and J by 7 bases, with 13 bases between the two germline ends. The CDR3 consists of 15 residues. The DNA for the CDR3 is TGTGCCTGGAGTGTAAATTCCCAGGGGAATTCACCCCTCCACTTT. It yields the protein CAWSVNSQGNSPLHF.

DNA for the CDR3: TGTGCCAGCAGCGTGGGAGGTCTAGGTACTAATGAAAAACTGTTTTTT. Its translation is CASSVGGLGTNEKLFF. This chain links TRBV9 with TRBJ1-4; D unresolved. From germline, CDR1 is SGDLS and CDR2 YYNGEE. V lost 2 bases, J lost 2 bases, and 13 bases lay in between. The CDR3 sequence is 16 residues long.

The CDR3 sequence is CASGEDRDSYEQYF. The CDR3 DNA is TGTGCCAGCGGAGAAGACAGGGACTCCTACGAGCAGTACTTC. This rearrangement joins TRBV25-1 to TRBJ2-7; 7 bases fit TRBD1. Germline lookup yields CDR1 MGHDK and CDR2 SYGVNS. There are 14 residues in the CDR3. Trimming removed 8 bases from V and 0 bases from J; junction bases left unmatched: 7.

The chain combines TRBV7-3 with TRBJ2-5; perhaps TRBD2 as D (6 bases). CDR3 length: 16 amino acids. Trimming shortened V by 2 bases and J by 2 bases, and 15 bases separated the two germline ends. The germline V gene encodes CDR1 SGHTA and CDR2 FQGTGA. The CDR3: CASSLGIGGRQETQYF. The DNA of the CDR3 is TGTGCCAGCAGCTTAGGGATAGGAGGGCGGCAAGAGACCCAGTACTTC.

The chain couples TRBV10-3 to TRBJ1-3; D unresolved. The CDR3 extends over 16 amino acids. V lost 2 bases, J lost 0 bases, and 11 bases lay in between. Germline V lookup: CDR1 ENHRY, CDR2 SYGVKD. The CDR3 loop reads CAISEGGLSSGNTIYF. The CDR3 DNA is TGTGCCATCAGTGAGGGCGGCCTGAGCTCTGGAAACACCATATATTTT.

J is TRBJ2-5 and V is TRBV30, with unresolved D. CDR1 and CDR2 from the germline V gene are GTSNPN and SVGIG (reference sequence). Trimming removed 0 bases at V and 1 base at J, with 9 bases between. The CDR3 length is 14 residues. CDR3 nucleotides: TGTGCCTGGAGTGTAGGCGGAATCCAAGAGACCCAGTACTTC. Translated: CAWSVGGIQETQYF.

This chain uses TRBV3-1 (or the pseudogene TRBV3-2) with TRBJ1-2; possibly TRBD1 for D (6 bases). The CDR3 sequence is 11 residues long. The ends were cut back, 2 bases at V and 8 bases at J, with 6 bases in the middle. CDR1 LGHDT and CDR2 YNNKEL come from the germline V gene (reference sequence). CDR3 residues: CASSQQGGYTF. The CDR3 region has the DNA TGTGCCAGCAGCCAACAGGGGGGCTACACCTTC.

The chain links TRBV2 to TRBJ1-5, with D possibly matching TRBD1 (6 bases). CDR1 is SNHLY and CDR2 is FYNNEI in the germline V gene. Trimming removed 2 bases at V and 0 bases at J, with 11 bases between. The CDR3 contains 16 residues. CDR3 sequence: CASSELQGDSNQPQHF. The CDR3 DNA follows: TGTGCCAGCAGTGAACTACAGGGCGATAGCAATCAGCCCCAGCATTTT.